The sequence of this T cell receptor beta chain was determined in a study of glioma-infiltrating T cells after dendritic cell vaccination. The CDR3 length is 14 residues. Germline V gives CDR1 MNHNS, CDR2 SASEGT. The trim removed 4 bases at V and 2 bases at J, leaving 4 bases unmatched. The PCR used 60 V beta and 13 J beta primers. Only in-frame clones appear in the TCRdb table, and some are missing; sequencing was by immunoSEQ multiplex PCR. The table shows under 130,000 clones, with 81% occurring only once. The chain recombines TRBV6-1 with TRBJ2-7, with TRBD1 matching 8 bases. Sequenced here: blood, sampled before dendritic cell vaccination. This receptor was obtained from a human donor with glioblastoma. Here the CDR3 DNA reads TGTGCCAGCAGTGCCGGGACAGGTCCCTACGAGCAGTACTTC. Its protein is CASSAGTGPYEQYF.